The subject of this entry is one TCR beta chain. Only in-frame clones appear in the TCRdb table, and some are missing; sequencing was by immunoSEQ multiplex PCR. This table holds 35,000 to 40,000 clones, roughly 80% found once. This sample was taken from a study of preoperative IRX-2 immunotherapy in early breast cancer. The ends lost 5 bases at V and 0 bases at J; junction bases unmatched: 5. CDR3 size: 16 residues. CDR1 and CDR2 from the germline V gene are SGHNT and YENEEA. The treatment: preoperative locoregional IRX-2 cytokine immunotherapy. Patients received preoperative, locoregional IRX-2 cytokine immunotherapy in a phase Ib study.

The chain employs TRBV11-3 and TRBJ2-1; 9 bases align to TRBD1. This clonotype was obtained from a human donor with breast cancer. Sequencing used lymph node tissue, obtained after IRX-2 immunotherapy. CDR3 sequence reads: CASSIPGQGSYNEQFF. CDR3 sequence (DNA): TGTGCCAGCAGCATTCCGGGACAGGGCTCCTACAATGAGCAGTTCTTC.